This T cell receptor beta chain was identified during a study of Graves' ophthalmopathy and Graves' hyperthyroidism. Study-level information: If no ophthalmopathy appeared within 18 months of follow-up, hyperthyroidism was termed stable.

Regarding the study as a whole: Blood repertoires reportedly contained most expanded thyroid clonotypes above 0.001 frequency.

Many counts were recorded for this clonotype. Its specificity is not known. Amplification of TCR beta CDR3 regions used RNA transcripts. The first-round RT-PCR employed HTBI primers together with the Qiagen OneStep RT-PCR kit. A multiplex PCR was then performed as the second round. TCRdb re-called the multiplex PCR reads through MiXCR, storing one row per CDR3 protein. In the table there are roughly 1.1 million distinct CDR3 sequences, about 38% of which are singletons. Germline lookup yields CDR1 SGHVS and CDR2 FQNEAQ. V dropped 5 bases and J dropped 3 bases, with 17 bases sitting between them. The CDR3 has 15 amino acids.

Sequenced input: peripheral blood or thyroid tissue (not recorded which). The clonotype originates from an adult man with Graves' hyperthyroidism. V gene TRBV7-8 combines with J gene TRBJ2-7; TRBD1 is a possible D gene (5 bases). The CDR3 DNA reads as TGTGCCAGCAGCACGGACACCAACCCCCTCTACGAGCAGTACTTC. It translates to CASSTDTNPLYEQYF.